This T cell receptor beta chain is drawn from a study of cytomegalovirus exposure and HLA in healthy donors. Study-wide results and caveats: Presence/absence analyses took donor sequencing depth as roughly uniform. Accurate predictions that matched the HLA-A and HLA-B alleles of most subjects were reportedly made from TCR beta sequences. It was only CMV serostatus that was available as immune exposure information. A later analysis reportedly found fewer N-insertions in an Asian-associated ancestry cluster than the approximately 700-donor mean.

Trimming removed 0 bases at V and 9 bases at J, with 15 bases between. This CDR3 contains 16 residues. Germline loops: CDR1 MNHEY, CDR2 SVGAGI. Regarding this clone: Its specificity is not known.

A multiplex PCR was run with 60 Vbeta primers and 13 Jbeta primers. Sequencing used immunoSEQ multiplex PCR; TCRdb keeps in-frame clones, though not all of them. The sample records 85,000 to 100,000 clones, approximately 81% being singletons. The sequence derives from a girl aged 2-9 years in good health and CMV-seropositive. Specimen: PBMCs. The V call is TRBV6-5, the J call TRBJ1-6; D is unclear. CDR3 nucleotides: TGTGCCAGCAGTTACTCGAAAGTTTTATGGAGTTCACCCCTCCACTTT. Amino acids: CASSYSKVLWSSPLHF.